This T cell receptor (beta chain) was captured by sequencing in a study of shared clonotypes between healthy human individuals. General study points: Richness estimates generally favored naive over memory subsets. Lower generation probabilities were found for non-shared clonotypes than for those shared by all four donors.

The CDR3 consists of 14 residues. The J segment lost 3 bases and the V segment lost 5 bases, leaving 4 bases of the junction unmatched. The germline V gene encodes CDR1 PRHDT and CDR2 FYEKMQ (reference sequence). A remark on this clone: The antigen is undetermined.

The naive CD8 population came from CD45RO-negative cells selected for CCR7, without terminally differentiated effector memory CD45RA+ cells. Every immunoSEQ plate was one replicate of a subset's evenly spread DNA. The DNA input per sorted-subset replicate PCR was roughly 0.2 ug, corresponding to roughly 31,000 T cell genomes. Only in-frame clones appear in the TCRdb table, and some are missing; sequencing was by immunoSEQ multiplex PCR. The sample lists some 2,000,000 clones, about 95% seen once, with roughly 1% in the top ten. Source material: naive CD8+ T cells sorted from blood. This sequence was found in a man between 18 and 35 years old in good health. J is TRBJ2-3 and V is TRBV13; the match to TRBD2 covers 8 bases. The CDR3 reads CASSDGRATDTQYF. CDR3 in DNA: TGTGCCAGCAGCGACGGGAGGGCGACAGATACGCAGTATTTT.